The 3 T cell receptor beta chains reported below all come from one sample, sequenced in a study of OX40 agonist ivuxolimab in advanced cancers. The data were produced by immunoSEQ multiplex PCR, yet TCRdb's version contains in-frame clones alone and is incomplete. The sample holds more than 75,000 clones; 80% to 85% are singletons and the top ten take 1.1%. The specimen comprised CD4+ or CD8+ T cells sorted from blood, sampled in a trial of the OX40 agonist ivuxolimab. The receptors stem from an adult with an advanced solid tumor such as melanoma, head and neck, liver or kidney cancer.

This clone appeared once. The chain recombines TRBV6-5 with TRBJ1-2, with 7 bases lining up with TRBD1. With 6 bases clipped from V and 4 bases from J, the junction kept 5 bases outside the gene matches. The length of the CDR3 is 13 residues. Germline V gene lookup returns CDR1 MNHEY and CDR2 SVGAGI. The CDR3 is CASSFTGVYGYTF. The DNA of the CDR3 is TGTGCCAGCAGCTTCACAGGGGTCTATGGCTACACCTTC.

The chain is built from TRBV6-1 and TRBJ1-5; D is unclear. Deletions cut 4 bases from V and 0 bases from J, with 10 bases between. Germline lookup yields CDR1 MNHNS and CDR2 SASEGT. CDR3 size: 15 residues. The CDR3 region has the DNA TGTGCCAGCAGTGTTAAGGACGCTAGCAATCAGCCCCAGCATTTT. Its protein product is CASSVKDASNQPQHF.

The CDR3 coding sequence is TGTGCCTGGAGTGGGAACCAGCTGGCCGGGGAGCTGTTTTTT. Its protein is CAWSGNQLAGELFF. V gene TRBV30 combines with J gene TRBJ2-2, with D uncertain. The CDR3 totals 14 residues. V was clipped by 1 base and J by 6 bases, with 12 bases between them. The germline CDR1 and CDR2 sequences are GTSNPN and SVGIG (reference sequence).